Sequencing of this T cell receptor (beta chain) was carried out in a study of cytomegalovirus exposure and HLA in healthy donors. About the research overall: Counted in an early data release were about 85 million unique TCRs from HLA-typed donors. General study findings and limits: Specific recognition of CMV antigens was confirmed in vitro for three chains (all CMV-associated). Published work reported that the classifier diagnosed cytomegalovirus status with high specificity and sensitivity.

Primers included in the PCR were 60 Vbeta and 13 Jbeta primers. Sequencing used immunoSEQ multiplex PCR; TCRdb keeps in-frame clones, though not all of them. The sample includes just over 150,000 clones, around 84% seen only once; the top ten take 3.1%. About this clone itself: Its antigen is undetermined.

This receptor was identified in a woman aged 40 to 50 in good health and CMV-seronegative. Sequencing used PBMCs.

The CDR3 protein is CASSPQQGAHGPQHF. In DNA form, the CDR3 reads TGTGCCAGCAGTCCTCAACAGGGGGCCCATGGGCCCCAGCATTTT. The rearrangement joins TRBV28 to TRBJ1-5, with 9 bases identical to TRBD1. Germline V gene lookup returns CDR1 MDHEN and CDR2 SYDVKM. The CDR3 totals 15 residues. The ends lost 5 bases at V and 9 bases at J; junction bases unmatched: 11.